The 3 T cell receptor beta chains below were found in one sample sequenced in a study of control samples from healthy donors and cancer patients. Method: immunoSEQ multiplex PCR; TCRdb's copy keeps in-frame clones and lacks some. The table shows under 100,000 clones, with approximately 95% occurring only once. The specimen sequenced was blood. These TCRs come from a woman aged 25-40 years in good health.

This chain connects TRBV6-2 or TRBV6-3 to TRBJ1-6, with D possibly matching TRBD1 (5 bases). With 6 bases removed from V and 5 bases from J, the gap between germline ends came to 11 bases. In germline, CDR1 is MNHEY, CDR2 SVGEGT. This CDR3 is built from 14 residues. Written as DNA, the CDR3 is TGTGCCAGCAGCAAGGGACTGCATAATTCACCCCTCCACTTT. Residues: CASSKGLHNSPLHF.

V and J are TRBV11-2 and TRBJ2-5; 12 nucleotides agree with TRBD2. Germline V gene data show CDR1 as SGHAT and CDR2 as FQNNGV. CDR3 length equals 18 residues. The V segment lost 5 bases and the J segment 3 bases; nucleotides outside the gene matches: 13. CDR3 DNA: TGTGCCAGCAGCATTATATTAGGGACTAGCGGGCCAGAAGAGACCCAGTACTTC. Translating it yields CASSIILGTSGPEETQYF.

The chain couples TRBV23-1 to TRBJ2-1; D tentatively fits TRBD1 or TRBD2 (5 bases each). TRBV23-1 is flagged as an ORF with uncertain function. V dropped 3 bases and J dropped 6 bases, with 24 bases sitting between them. This CDR3 is built from 18 residues. The CDR3 region has the DNA TGCGCCAGCAGTCACACCCTCATCAAAGGGACGTTTATCAATGAGCAGTTCTTC. Protein: CASSHTLIKGTFINEQFF.